This T cell receptor (beta chain) is from a study of Ad26.COV2.S vaccination and SARS-CoV-2 variants. General study results and limits: Using TCR breadth and depth analyses may have led to underestimated total T cell responses.

Profiling relied on immunoSEQ multiplex PCR, and the TCRdb table lists in-frame clones only, not all of them. The table records about 350,000 clones, roughly 91% of them present only once. This sample's treatment: roughly 18 received Ad26.COV2.S at low or high dose, single or two shots; about five received placebo; per-sample allocation not given. Each sample was drawn 63 days after the first injection (of vaccine or placebo). This clone was seen once. Its antigen is not identified. The TCR comes from a person aged 18-65 years who received the Ad26.COV2.S COVID-19 vaccine or a placebo. Sequencing was performed on peripheral blood, taken in a trial of Ad26.COV2.S vaccine versus placebo.

The chain's CDR3 is CASSLDIGGLGNTIYF. CDR3 DNA: TGTGCCAGCAGCTTGGATATAGGGGGCCTTGGAAACACCATATATTTT. This sequence joins TRBV5-5 and TRBJ1-3, with 7 positions matching TRBD1. V lost 0 bases, J lost 3 bases, and 6 bases stayed unmatched. The CDR3 length is 16 residues. Germline loops: CDR1 SGHKS, CDR2 YYEKEE (reference sequence).